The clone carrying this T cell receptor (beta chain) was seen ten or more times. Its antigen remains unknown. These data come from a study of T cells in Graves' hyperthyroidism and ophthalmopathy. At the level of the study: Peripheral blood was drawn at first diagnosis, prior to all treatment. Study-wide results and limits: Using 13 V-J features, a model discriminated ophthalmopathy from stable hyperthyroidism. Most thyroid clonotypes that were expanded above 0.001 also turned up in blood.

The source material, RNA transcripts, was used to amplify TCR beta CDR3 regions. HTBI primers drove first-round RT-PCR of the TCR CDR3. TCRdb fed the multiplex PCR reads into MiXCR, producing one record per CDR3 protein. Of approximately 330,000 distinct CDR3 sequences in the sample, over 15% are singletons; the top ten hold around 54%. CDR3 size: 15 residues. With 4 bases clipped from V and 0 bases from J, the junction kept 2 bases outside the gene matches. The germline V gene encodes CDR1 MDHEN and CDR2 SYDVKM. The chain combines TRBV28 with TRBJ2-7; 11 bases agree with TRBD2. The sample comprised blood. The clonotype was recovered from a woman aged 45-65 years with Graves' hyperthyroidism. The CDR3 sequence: CASSSTSGSSYEQYF. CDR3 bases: TGTGCCAGCAGTTCTACTAGCGGGAGCTCCTACGAGCAGTACTTC.